Listed below are T cell receptor beta chains from one sample, sequenced in a study of blood T cell repertoires in COVID-19. The table came from immunoSEQ multiplex PCR; TCRdb's copy has only in-frame clones and leaves some out. The sample holds some 300,000 clones, 75% to 90% seen once. Sample: peripheral blood. These receptors all stem from a woman aged 70-85 years with COVID-19, enrolled during active disease. Each CDR3 is given with its conserved first and last residue. The D gene is left open where the match is weak. The size field is filled for only some rows; it gives once, few, many or a size class.

j_gene | d_gene | abundance | v_gene | CDR3nt | CDR3aa
TRBJ2-5 | . | . | TRBV27 | TGTGCCTGCGGGAACCTCCAAGAGACCCAGTACTTC | CACGNLQETQYF
TRBJ1-5 | TRBD1 | . | TRBV29-1 | TGCAGCCCGGCCGGGACAGGGGGCGGGCAGCCCCAGCATTTT | CSPAGTGGGQPQHF
TRBJ2-7 | . | . | TRBV28 | TGTGCCAGCAGTCAAACTGACAGGCTATCCTACGAGCAGTACTTC | CASSQTDRLSYEQYF
TRBJ2-2 | TRBD2 | . | TRBV6-1 | TGTGCCAGCAGTGGACTAGCGGGGAGCCAGACCGGGGAGCTGTTTTTT | CASSGLAGSQTGELFF
TRBJ1-6 | TRBD1 | . | TRBV19 | TGTGCCAGTAGGGGGACAGGAATAGGTTCACCCCTCCACTTT | CASRGTGIGSPLHF
TRBJ2-5 | TRBD2 | . | TRBV7-2 | TGTGCCACCCACACTAGCGGGGGAGAGACCCAGTACTTC | CATHTSGGETQYF
TRBJ1-4 | TRBD1 | . | TRBV10-3 | TGTGCCATCAGAGAGCAGGGGGGAGAAAATGAAAAACTGTTTTTT | CAIREQGGENEKLFF
TRBJ1-6 | TRBD1 | . | TRBV5-1 | TGCGCCAGCAGCTTGCAGACAGGGGGCATCTCACCCCTCCACTTT | CASSLQTGGISPLHF
TRBJ1-5 | TRBD1 | . | TRBV5-1 | TGCGCCAGCAGCCTGACAGGGGGAACCAATCAGCCCCAGCATTTT | CASSLTGGTNQPQHF
TRBJ1-3 | . | . | TRBV12-5 | TGTGCTAGTGGCTTCACCGACAGCGCCTCTGGAAACACCATATATTTT | CASGFTDSASGNTIYF
TRBJ2-3 | TRBD2 | once | TRBV24-1 | TGTGCCACCAGGGGAGGGACTAGCGGGGCGGCAGATACGCAGTATTTT | CATRGGTSGAADTQYF
TRBJ2-7 | . | . | TRBV2 | TGTGCCAGCAGTGGCCGGAAATCTAGCTCCTACGAGCAGTACTTC | CASSGRKSSSYEQYF
TRBJ2-5 | . | . | TRBV7-2 | TGTGCCAGCGGCGGGAAAGAGACCCAGTACTTC | CASGGKETQYF
TRBJ1-4 | TRBD1 | . | TRBV5-1 | TGCGCCAGCAGCTTGGCCACAGGGGAGGTCGAAAAACTGTTTTTT | CASSLATGEVEKLFF
TRBJ2-2 | TRBD2 | . | TRBV7-9 | TGTGCCAGCAGCTTAATCCTCCCTAGCGGACTCAACACCGGGGAGCTGTTTTTT | CASSLILPSGLNTGELFF
TRBJ1-3 | . | . | TRBV7-2 | TGTGCCAGCAGCCCCCAGGGATCGGGTAGAAACACCATATATTTT | CASSPQGSGRNTIYF
TRBJ1-1 | . | . | TRBV29-1 | TGCAGCGTTGACAGGGGAAACACTGAAGCTTTCTTT | CSVDRGNTEAFF
TRBJ2-7 | TRBD1 | . | TRBV10-2 | TGCGCCAGCAGGGCCGGGACAGTGGGCTACGAGCAGTACTTC | CASRAGTVGYEQYF
TRBJ2-2 | . | . | TRBV3-1/TRBV3-2 | TGTGCCAGCAGCCGCCGGACAGTGACGATTCCCACCGGGGAGCTGTTTTTT | CASSRRTVTIPTGELFF
TRBJ2-3 | . | . | TRBV24-1 | TGTGCCACAGGACAGCAAGGTACGCAGTATTTT | CATGQQGTQYF
TRBJ1-2 | TRBD1 | . | TRBV28 | TGTGCCAGCAGTCTCGGGACAGGGGGCTCGGTTGATGGCTACACCTTC | CASSLGTGGSVDGYTF
TRBJ2-3 | TRBD1 | . | TRBV27 | TGTGCCAGCAGTTGGCGATACCTGGGACAGGGGACAGATACGCAGTATTTT | CASSWRYLGQGTDTQYF
TRBJ1-5 | TRBD1 | once | TRBV3-1/TRBV3-2 | TGTGCCAGCAGCTCCACAGGGGGCGCGGGTCAGCCCCAGCATTTT | CASSSTGGAGQPQHF
TRBJ1-5 | . | . | TRBV5-4 | TGTGCCAGCAGCTTGGATAGGGGAGGGGCCCAGCATTTT | CASSLDRGGAQHF
TRBJ1-2 | . | . | TRBV2 | TGTGCCAGCAGTGAATTGGGCAGGGGTGGAGATGGCTACACCTTC | CASSELGRGGDGYTF
TRBJ1-1 | . | once | TRBV29-1 | TGCAGCGTTGAAGATCCGAGACACCTGAACACTGAAGCTTTCTTT | CSVEDPRHLNTEAFF
TRBJ1-2 | . | few | TRBV11-2 | TGTGCCAGCAGCTTATTAACCTCCACAGGGTCCTATGGCTACACCTTC | CASSLLTSTGSYGYTF
TRBJ2-7 | . | . | TRBV24-1 | TGTGCCCCAGTGCCGGCAGCTAGCTCCTACGAGCAGTACTTC | CAPVPAASSYEQYF
TRBJ2-2 | . | few | TRBV19 | TGTGCCAGTAGTTTTACGGGACAAGCCACCGGGGAGCTGTTTTTT | CASSFTGQATGELFF
TRBJ1-2 | . | . | TRBV30 | TGTGCCTGGAGTGACGCGGGGGCCGCTAACTATGGCTACACCTTC | CAWSDAGAANYGYTF
TRBJ2-7 | . | . | TRBV18 | TGTGCCAGCTCACCTTCGGACAGCAGCTACGAGCAGTACTTC | CASSPSDSSYEQYF
TRBJ2-1 | . | . | TRBV9 | TGTGCCAGCAGCGTAGAAGGGGGGGATGAGCAGTTCTTC | CASSVEGGDEQFF
TRBJ1-2 | TRBD1 | . | TRBV7-9 | TGTGCCAGCAGCCCGACGACAGGACAGGGTGAGGGGGGCTACACCTTC | CASSPTTGQGEGGYTF
TRBJ1-1 | . | . | TRBV19 | TGTGCCAGTAGTTACAGGGACACTGAAGCTTTCTTT | CASSYRDTEAFF
TRBJ2-2 | . | few | TRBV11-2 | TGTGCCAGCAGCTTATTCGGCGGGGAGCTGTTTTTT | CASSLFGGELFF
TRBJ1-1 | . | . | TRBV12-3/TRBV12-4 | TGTGCCAGCAGTTTGGCAGGGGACACTGAAGCTTTCTTT | CASSLAGDTEAFF
TRBJ1-2 | . | . | TRBV18 | TGTGCCAGCTCACCGCAAGACAGGTTCTATGGCTACACCTTC | CASSPQDRFYGYTF
TRBJ1-2 | TRBD1 | . | TRBV5-1 | TGCGCCAGCAGCTTGGAACACCGGGACAGGGGTAACTATGGCTACACCTTC | CASSLEHRDRGNYGYTF
TRBJ2-7 | TRBD1 | . | TRBV18 | TGTGCCAGCTCACTTACCGGGACAGGATCCTACGAGCAGTACTTC | CASSLTGTGSYEQYF
TRBJ2-7 | TRBD1 | . | TRBV6-5 | TGTGCCAGCAGATCCCAGGGGGCGGAGTACTTC | CASRSQGAEYF
TRBJ2-1 | TRBD2 | . | TRBV3-1/TRBV3-2 | TGTGCCAGCAGCCAAGATACGGCTAGCGGGGACCACAATGAGCAGTTCTTC | CASSQDTASGDHNEQFF
TRBJ2-7 | . | once | TRBV29-1 | TGCAGCGTTGCGAGGGTTGCCTACGAGCAGTACTTC | CSVARVAYEQYF
TRBJ1-2 | TRBD1 | . | TRBV19 | TGTGCCAGTAGTCCCCCGGGACAGTTAAACTATGGCTACACCTTC | CASSPPGQLNYGYTF
TRBJ1-1 | . | . | TRBV28 | TGTGCCAGCAGTTTAATCAGACAAGAAGCTTTCTTT | CASSLIRQEAFF
TRBJ2-3 | . | . | TRBV25-1 | TGTGCCAGCAGCCGAGGTGGAAGCACAGATACGCAGTATTTT | CASSRGGSTDTQYF
TRBJ1-2 | . | . | TRBV19 | TGTGCCAATGTGACACCACTCCACTATGGCTACACCTTC | CANVTPLHYGYTF
TRBJ2-3 | . | . | TRBV7-2 | TGTGCCAGCAGCTTAGCGTTAATCAGCACAGATACGCAGTATTTT | CASSLALISTDTQYF
TRBJ1-4 | . | . | TRBV3-1/TRBV3-2 | TGTGCCAGCAGCCAAGGTCGGAGTGAAAAACTGTTTTTT | CASSQGRSEKLFF
TRBJ2-7 | . | . | TRBV11-2 | TGTGCCAGCAGCCCTATACAGGGAAGCTCCTACGAGCAGTACTTC | CASSPIQGSSYEQYF
TRBJ2-7 | . | . | TRBV4-3 | TGCGCCAGCAGCCAAGATACTAGCCGAGCCTACGAGCAGTACTTC | CASSQDTSRAYEQYF
TRBJ2-6 | TRBD1 | . | TRBV7-3 | TGTGCCAGCAGCACCTTGACAGGGGCTGGGGCCAACGTCCTGACTTTC | CASSTLTGAGANVLTF
TRBJ2-2 | . | . | TRBV3-1/TRBV3-2 | TGTGCCAGCAGCCAATTACAAAACACCGGGGAGCTGTTTTTT | CASSQLQNTGELFF
TRBJ2-3 | . | few | TRBV30 | TGTGCCTGGAGTGTACACGGGGATACGCAGTATTTT | CAWSVHGDTQYF
TRBJ2-3 | TRBD2 | . | TRBV19 | TGTGCCAGTAGTCCCCGACTAGCGGGAGCCCATACGCAGTATTTT | CASSPRLAGAHTQYF
TRBJ2-5 | TRBD2 | . | TRBV9 | TGTGCCAGCAGCGTAGGACTAGCGGGGGCACAAGAGACCCAGTACTTC | CASSVGLAGAQETQYF
TRBJ2-4 | . | . | TRBV30 | TGTGCCTGGATTCCGGGGGGCGCCAAAAACATTCAGTACTTC | CAWIPGGAKNIQYF
TRBJ1-6 | TRBD1 | . | TRBV6-5 | TGTGCCAGCAGTTTGACAGGGAAAAATTCACCCCTCCACTTT | CASSLTGKNSPLHF
TRBJ2-5 | TRBD2 | . | TRBV6-5 | TGTGCCAGCCGTATGGAAGCGGGGGGGCCGCAGACCCAGTACTTC | CASRMEAGGPQTQYF